Listed here are 26 T cell receptor beta chains from one sample, sequenced in a study of T cell changes during pregnancy in multiple sclerosis. The assay was immunoSEQ multiplex PCR, and TCRdb's table has in-frame clones only and misses some. The table has around 80,000 clones, 92% seen once. The sample in question was peripheral blood, obtained before pregnancy. All receptors come from a female donor with multiple sclerosis, enrolled in a pregnancy study.

This CDR3 reads CASSLRVYEQYF. The CDR3 coding sequence is TGTGCCAGCAGCCTACGCGTCTACGAGCAGTACTTC. The chain is built from TRBV7-8 and TRBJ2-7; D gene unclear. This CDR3 has 12 amino acids. Germline assignment: CDR1 SGHVS and CDR2 FQNEAQ. V shed 5 bases and J shed 3 bases, with 8 bases lying between them.

The chain links TRBV9 to TRBJ2-7; perhaps TRBD1 as D (6 bases). The CDR3 sequence is 13 residues long. CDR1 SGDLS and CDR2 YYNGEE come from the germline V gene. Trimming removed 3 bases at V and 6 bases at J, with 13 bases between. In DNA, the CDR3 is TGTGCCAGCAGCGGGGGGCCAGGTTTCGAGCAGTACTTC. Residues: CASSGGPGFEQYF.

The rearrangement uses TRBV10-1 and TRBJ2-7; 9 nucleotides agree with TRBD1. Germline values: CDR1 WNHNN, CDR2 SYGVQD (reference sequence). This CDR3 contains 16 residues. Trimming took 3 bases from V and 1 from J; bases not matched to a gene: 7. The CDR3 loop is CASSDSTGTGSYEQYF. The CDR3 DNA follows: TGCGCCAGCAGTGACTCCACCGGGACAGGGTCCTACGAGCAGTACTTC.

The rearrangement uses TRBV7-2 and TRBJ1-2; weak D call: TRBD1 (5 bases). The CDR3 is 14 amino acids. V was trimmed by 1 base and J by 4 bases, leaving 10 bases between them. CDR1 is SGHTA and CDR2 is FQGNSA in the germline V gene. CDR3 nucleotides: TGTGCCAGCAGCTTAGGACAGCCCAGCTATGGCTACACCTTC. As protein: CASSLGQPSYGYTF.

The rearrangement uses TRBV7-9 and TRBJ2-5, with 9 nucleotides matching TRBD2. The CDR3 has 14 residues. The trim removed 6 bases at V and 3 bases at J, leaving 5 bases unmatched. In germline, CDR1 is SEHNR, CDR2 FQNEAQ (reference sequence). The CDR3, as DNA: TGTGCCAGCAGAAAACTAGCGGGCGAAGAGACCCAGTACTTC. It translates to CASRKLAGEETQYF.

The rearrangement joins TRBV5-4 to TRBJ1-6; D remains unclear. Trimming left V 4 bases short and J 1 base short, with 6 bases between. Germline CDR1 and CDR2: SGHNT and YYREEE (reference sequence). The CDR3 loop spans 14 amino acids. The CDR3 region is CASSLSSYNSPLHF. Written as DNA, the CDR3 is TGTGCCAGCAGCCTGAGTTCCTATAATTCACCCCTCCACTTT.

The chain links TRBV6-5 to TRBJ1-1, with 9 bases matching TRBD1. Germline CDR1 is MNHEY and CDR2 is SVGAGI. V lost 5 bases and J lost 7; bases outside the gene matches: 5. This CDR3 comprises 13 residues. Here the CDR3 DNA reads TGTGCCAGCAGTATCGGACAGGGGAATGAAGCTTTCTTT. Translated: CASSIGQGNEAFF.

V and J are TRBV7-2 and TRBJ2-1, with 9 positions matching TRBD1. This CDR3 region has 16 residues. V was pared by 5 bases and J by 5 bases, with 10 bases of the junction left unmatched. The germline gives CDR1 SGHTA, CDR2 FQGNSA. CDR3 residues: CASSPTGTGINNEQFF. In DNA, the CDR3 is TGTGCCAGCAGCCCAACCGGGACAGGGATCAACAATGAGCAGTTCTTC.

The chain recombines TRBV6-1 with TRBJ2-2; the match to TRBD2 covers 8 bases. After removal of 10 bases from V and 6 bases from J, the junction contained 10 bases not matched to a gene. CDR1 and CDR2 (germline): MNHNS, SASEGT. This CDR3 region has 14 residues. The CDR3 bases are TGTGCCACCGAAGTCGGGGGGGGAGCCGGGGAGCTGTTTTTT. Translation gives CATEVGGGAGELFF.

This chain links TRBV2 with TRBJ1-5; 9 nucleotides match TRBD1. The germline V gene has CDR1 SNHLY and CDR2 FYNNEI. The CDR3 length is 16 residues. Germline trimming cut 3 bases from V and 3 bases from J; bases unmatched to any gene: 6. The CDR3: CASSDNDRGTNQPQHF. CDR3 sequence (DNA): TGTGCCAGCAGTGATAACGACAGGGGGACCAATCAGCCCCAGCATTTT. Full variable domain (remainder filled in from reference TRBV2 and TRBJ1-5): EPEVTQTPSHQVTQMGQEVILRCVPISNHLYFYWYRQILGQKVEFLVSFYNNEISEKSEIFDDQFSVERPDGSNFTLKIRSTKLEDSAMYFCASSDNDRGTNQPQHFGDGTRLSIL.

This chain connects TRBV6-5 to TRBJ1-2, with a possible D match to TRBD1 (6 bases). Germline V lookup: CDR1 MNHEY, CDR2 SVGAGI. CDR3 length: 14 residues. Trimming removed 5 bases from V and 5 bases from J, with 15 bases in between. The CDR3 loop reads CASSEQTGIYGYTF. The CDR3 DNA reads as TGTGCCAGCAGTGAACAAACAGGGATATATGGCTACACCTTC.

This chain uses TRBV5-1 with TRBJ2-7; D may be TRBD1 (5 bases). The CDR3 spans 16 residues. Germline lookup yields CDR1 SGHRS and CDR2 YFSETQ. Deletions cut 2 bases from V and 2 bases from J, with 17 bases between. The CDR3 region is CASSFFGAGSAYEQYF. Here the CDR3 DNA reads TGCGCCAGCAGCTTTTTTGGGGCCGGCTCCGCCTACGAGCAGTACTTC.

The V call is TRBV27, the J call TRBJ1-5; a possible D gene is TRBD1 (5 bases). Germline V gene sequence: CDR1 MNHEY, CDR2 SMNVEV (reference sequence). Trimming took 4 bases from V and 5 from J, leaving 9 bases between them. CDR3 length: 13 amino acids. CDR3 sequence reads: CASSSWGDQPQHF. The CDR3 DNA reads TGTGCCAGCAGTTCCTGGGGGGATCAGCCCCAGCATTTT.

The chain combines TRBV25-1 with TRBJ2-2; 7 positions match TRBD2. Per the germline V gene, CDR1 is MGHDK and CDR2 is SYGVNS. V lost 6 bases and J lost 3; bases outside the gene matches: 10. CDR3 size: 16 residues. The CDR3 here is CASRGGRGVDTGELFF. In DNA, the CDR3 is TGTGCCAGCAGGGGGGGGAGAGGGGTGGACACCGGGGAGCTGTTTTTT.

The chain has TRBV30 and TRBJ1-2; weak D call: TRBD1 (6 bases). This CDR3 has 13 amino acids. V was cut by 2 bases and J by 8 bases, with 15 bases left in between. Germline assignment: CDR1 GTSNPN and CDR2 SVGIG (reference sequence). CDR3 region: CAWSRDTERGYTF. CDR3 DNA sequence: TGTGCCTGGAGTCGGGACACCGAGAGGGGCTACACCTTC.

The chain combines TRBV5-6 with TRBJ1-3, with D perhaps TRBD1 (5 bases). Looked up from germline, CDR1 is SGHDT and CDR2 is YYEEEE. Trimming removed 0 bases from V and 7 bases from J, with 23 bases in between. The CDR3 contains 18 residues. This CDR3 is CASSLGGATLIQGNTIYF. CDR3 in DNA: TGTGCCAGCAGCTTGGGTGGGGCTACACTAATCCAAGGGAACACCATATATTTT. Full variable domain (outside the CDR3, taken from reference TRBV5-6 and TRBJ1-3): DAGVTQSPTHLIKTRGQQVTLRCSPKSGHDTVSWYQQALGQGPQFIFQYYEEEERQRGNFPDRFSGHQFPNYSSELNVNALLLGDSALYLCASSLGGATLIQGNTIYFGEGSWLTVV.

The genes are TRBV27 and TRBJ2-7, with a possible D match to TRBD1 (5 bases). The CDR3 covers 14 residues. CDR1 is MNHEY and CDR2 is SMNVEV in the germline V gene (reference sequence). V shed 0 bases and J shed 7 bases, with 13 bases lying between them. CDR3: CASSLSPRAEEQYF. CDR3 bases: TGTGCCAGCAGTTTATCGCCCAGGGCGGAGGAGCAGTACTTC.

V is TRBV11-2 and J is TRBJ1-1, with 7 bases identical to TRBD1. There are 17 residues in the CDR3. The germline V gene encodes CDR1 SGHAT and CDR2 FQNNGV. After removal of 1 base from V and 8 bases from J, the junction contained 16 bases not matched to a gene. The CDR3 coding sequence is TGTGCCAGCAGCTTAGTGCCTACGACGGTGGGGACAGCAGAAGCTTTCTTT. Protein sequence: CASSLVPTTVGTAEAFF.

This clone was recorded a few times. The chain carries TRBV11-2 and TRBJ1-5, with D possibly matching TRBD1 (5 bases). Trimming took 3 bases from V and 3 from J, leaving 12 bases between them. The CDR3 covers 15 residues. CDR1 and CDR2 from the germline V gene are SGHAT and FQNNGV. CDR3 amino acids: CASSLGRGDNQPQHF. CDR3 nucleotide sequence: TGTGCCAGCAGCTTGGGACGGGGGGACAATCAGCCCCAGCATTTT.

V is TRBV11-2 and J is TRBJ2-1; D possibly corresponds to TRBD1 (5 bases). V lost 1 base to trimming and J lost 3 bases, with 10 bases between them. CDR1 and CDR2 from the germline V gene are SGHAT and FQNNGV. The CDR3 has 15 amino acids. The CDR3 reads CASSLVTGHYNEQFF. DNA of the CDR3: TGTGCCAGCAGCTTAGTTACAGGTCACTACAATGAGCAGTTCTTC.

In its sample, this clone was seen once. This rearrangement joins TRBV11-2 to TRBJ2-7; tentative D call: TRBD2 (5 bases). Per germline, CDR1 SGHAT and CDR2 FQNNGV. The V end lost 0 bases, the J end lost 0 bases, and 6 bases lay between the germline ends. The CDR3 contains 14 residues. CDR3 loop: CASSLERASYEQYF. CDR3 sequence (DNA): TGTGCCAGCAGCTTAGAGCGGGCCTCCTACGAGCAGTACTTC.

The chain recombines TRBV6-5 with TRBJ2-7; 7 bases map to TRBD2. CDR1 is MNHEY and CDR2 is SVGAGI in the germline V gene. V lost 5 bases and J lost 7; bases outside the gene matches: 11. The CDR3 covers 14 residues. In nucleotides, the CDR3 is TGTGCCAGCAGTACTACTAGCGTAGTAGGAGAGCAGTACTTC. Its protein product is CASSTTSVVGEQYF.

This chain links TRBV7-3 with TRBJ1-5; D gene ambiguous. Trimming took off 3 bases at V and 7 bases at J, with 10 bases between the two ends. Looked up from germline, CDR1 is SGHTA and CDR2 is FQGTGA. This CDR3 is 13 amino acids long. CDR3 nucleotide sequence: TGTGCCAGCAGCTTTATAAAGGAGCAGCCCCAGCATTTT. It specifies CASSFIKEQPQHF. The full variable domain, completed using reference TRBV7-3 and TRBJ1-5, is GAGVSQTPSNKVTEKGKYVELRCDPISGHTALYWYRQSLGQGPEFLIYFQGTGAADDSGLPNDRFFAVRPEGSVSTLKIQRTERGDSAVYLCASSFIKEQPQHFGDGTRLSIL.

This chain links TRBV27 with TRBJ2-7; 7 nucleotides line up with TRBD1. CDR3 size: 12 residues. The V and J ends lost 10 bases and 5 bases, in that order; junction bases with no gene match: 8. Germline V gene data show CDR1 as MNHEY and CDR2 as SMNVEV (reference sequence). The DNA of the CDR3 is TGTGCCATTAGGACAGGTGTAAACGAGCAGTACTTC. The encoded protein is CAIRTGVNEQYF.

The genes are TRBV6-5 and TRBJ1-6; possibly TRBD1 for D (6 bases). The CDR3 has 15 amino acids. Germline CDR1 is MNHEY and CDR2 is SVGAGI. Trimming took 6 bases from V and 9 from J, leaving 18 bases between them. The CDR3 nucleotides read TGTGCCAGCAGCCGTTCGGACAGTCTGAGTTCACCCCTCCACTTT. This translates into CASSRSDSLSSPLHF.

This clone has just a few counts. V usage is TRBV2 and J usage is TRBJ1-2; no definite D call. The CDR3 is made up of 13 amino acids. V lost 5 bases to trimming and J lost 8 bases, with 15 bases between them. Germline V lookup: CDR1 SNHLY, CDR2 FYNNEI. For the CDR3, the DNA is TGTGCCAGCAGTCCCCCGAGGCCCGGAGGCTACACCTTC. Translation gives CASSPPRPGGYTF.